Presented here are 22 T cell receptor beta chains from one specimen sequenced in a study of blood T cell repertoires in COVID-19. Generated by immunoSEQ multiplex PCR, the TCRdb table keeps only in-frame clones and is missing some. This sample carries approximately 140,000 clones, 80% to 90% of them seen once, and the ten largest clones take approximately 3.5%. Sample: peripheral blood. Receptors originate from a man aged 70 or older with acute or convalescent COVID-19.

The chain combines TRBV5-5 with TRBJ1-1, with a possible D match to TRBD1 (6 bases). Trimming took 2 bases from V and 6 from J, leaving 8 bases between them. CDR3 length: 12 residues. CDR1 SGHKS and CDR2 YYEKEE come from the germline V gene (reference sequence). Here the CDR3 DNA reads TGTGCCAGCAGCTTTACAGGGCCTGAAGCTTTCTTT. It yields the protein CASSFTGPEAFF.

The V call is TRBV7-2, the J call TRBJ2-3, with 9 nucleotides matching TRBD1. Trimming at V came to 5 bases and at J to 1 base, leaving 4 bases not matched to a gene. Germline V gene lookup returns CDR1 SGHTA and CDR2 FQGNSA. The CDR3 is made up of 15 amino acids. In nucleotides, the CDR3 is TGTGCCAGCAGCCCTCGGACAGGGGGCACAGATACGCAGTATTTT. It specifies CASSPRTGGTDTQYF.

CDR3 amino acids: CASSLGGTLVSNQPQHF. The CDR3 nucleotides read TGTGCCAGCAGCTTAGGCGGGACTCTTGTTAGCAATCAGCCCCAGCATTTT. The chain couples TRBV7-6 to TRBJ1-5, with a weak D call TRBD1 (5 bases). Germline V CDR1 and CDR2: SGHVS, FNYEAQ. The V end was cut by 1 base, the J end by 0 bases, with 13 bases between. The CDR3 length is 17 residues.

The genes are TRBV28 and TRBJ1-3; D may be TRBD1 (5 bases). The V end lost 6 bases, the J end lost 2 bases, and 11 bases lay between the germline ends. The CDR3 contains 14 residues. In germline, CDR1 is MDHEN, CDR2 SYDVKM. The CDR3 spells CASRPDTPGNTIYF. The CDR3 region has the DNA TGTGCCAGCAGACCGGACACCCCTGGAAACACCATATATTTT.

This clone appeared a few times. V is TRBV27 and J is TRBJ2-1; the match to TRBD2 covers 9 bases. In germline, CDR1 is MNHEY, CDR2 SMNVEV (reference sequence). CDR3 length: 16 amino acids. Trimming cost V 5 bases and J 1 base; bases outside gene matches: 6. In DNA form, the CDR3 reads TGTGCCAGCAGTCCTGATAGCGGGAGTTCCTACAATGAGCAGTTCTTC. It codes for CASSPDSGSSYNEQFF.

This sequence joins TRBV11-3 and TRBJ2-5, with D maybe TRBD1 (5 bases). Trimming took 6 bases from V and 0 from J, leaving 8 bases between them. The germline V gene encodes CDR1 SGHNT and CDR2 YENEEA. This CDR3 comprises 13 residues. CDR3 sequence reads: CASSRQHQETQYF. The CDR3 DNA follows: TGTGCCAGCAGTAGACAGCACCAAGAGACCCAGTACTTC.

The chain combines TRBV9 with TRBJ2-3; 7 bases line up with TRBD2. Trimming at V came to 0 bases and at J to 4 bases, leaving 8 bases not matched to a gene. This CDR3 has 16 amino acids. Germline V gene data show CDR1 as SGDLS and CDR2 as YYNGEE. CDR3 sequence: CASSVGAGVGADTQYF. As DNA, the CDR3 is TGTGCCAGCAGCGTAGGGGCGGGAGTAGGTGCAGATACGCAGTATTTT.

The chain uses TRBV24-1 and TRBJ2-5; perhaps TRBD2 as D (6 bases). From germline, CDR1 is KGHDR and CDR2 SFDVKD. V was clipped by 1 base and J by 5 bases, with 13 bases between them. This CDR3 is built from 15 residues. CDR3 in amino acids: CATSDLWGDVETQYF. The CDR3 region has the DNA TGTGCCACCAGTGATTTATGGGGGGATGTCGAGACCCAGTACTTC.

The chain employs TRBV5-8 and TRBJ1-1; D uncertain. Trimming stripped 0 bases from V and 5 bases from J, with 8 bases between. Per germline, CDR1 SGHTS and CDR2 YDEGEE. The length of the CDR3 is 13 residues. The CDR3 here is CASSLGGGTEAFF. The CDR3 DNA is TGTGCCAGCAGCTTGGGAGGAGGGACTGAAGCTTTCTTT. Complete variable domain (other parts from reference TRBV5-8 and TRBJ1-1): EAGVTQSPTHLIKTRGQQATLRCSPISGHTSVYWYQQALGLGLQFLLWYDEGEERNRGNFPPRFSGRQFPNYSSELNVNALELEDSALYLCASSLGGGTEAFFGQGTRLTVV.

This chain uses TRBV5-4 with TRBJ2-7, with D unresolved. The CDR3 length is 14 residues. CDR1 and CDR2 from the germline V gene are SGHNT and YYREEE (reference sequence). Trimming cost V 0 bases and J 0 bases, with 7 bases left between them. This chain's CDR3 is CASSLDRSSYEQYF. Here the CDR3 DNA reads TGTGCCAGCAGCTTGGACAGAAGCTCCTACGAGCAGTACTTC.

The chain joins TRBV11-2 to TRBJ2-2; 7 bases match TRBD1. The CDR3 sequence is 15 residues long. Germline trimming cut 5 bases from V and 0 bases from J; bases unmatched to any gene: 3. Germline V lookup: CDR1 SGHAT, CDR2 FQNNGV. The CDR3 is CASSLTGANTGELFF. Here the CDR3 DNA reads TGTGCCAGCAGCCTCACAGGGGCGAACACCGGGGAGCTGTTTTTT.

The chain links TRBV28 to TRBJ2-5, with D perhaps TRBD2 (6 bases). The germline V and J ends were trimmed by 3 bases and 0 bases, with 14 bases remaining between them. CDR3 size: 16 residues. From germline, CDR1 is MDHEN and CDR2 SYDVKM. Here the CDR3 reads CASSFVGGWYQETQYF. CDR3 in DNA: TGTGCCAGCAGTTTCGTGGGGGGTTGGTACCAAGAGACCCAGTACTTC.

The V gene is TRBV9, the J gene TRBJ2-1; TRBD2 aligns across 9 bases. The trim removed 2 bases at V and 3 bases at J, leaving 6 bases unmatched. The CDR3 runs 16 residues. Germline CDR1 reads SGDLS; CDR2 reads YYNGEE. The CDR3, as DNA: TGTGCCAGCAGCGTCCGTAGCGGGGGCCACTACAATGAGCAGTTCTTC. This translates into CASSVRSGGHYNEQFF.

The chain carries TRBV9 and TRBJ2-1, with 11 nucleotides matching TRBD2. CDR1 and CDR2 from the germline V gene are SGDLS and YYNGEE. The CDR3 loop spans 16 amino acids. J gave up 6 bases and V 3 bases, and 8 bases lay outside the gene matches. The CDR3 region has the DNA TGTGCCAGCAGCGGGTTAGCGGGAGGGCCTGTCAATGAGCAGTTCTTC. Its translation is CASSGLAGGPVNEQFF.

CDR3 in amino acids: CASSQAGLRKKLFF. CDR3 coding DNA: TGTGCCAGCTCACAGGCAGGGTTGAGAAAGAAACTGTTTTTT. V and J are TRBV18 and TRBJ1-4; weak D call: TRBD1 (5 bases). The CDR3 sequence is 14 residues long. Germline CDR1 is KGHSH and CDR2 is LQKENI. With 4 bases removed from V and 11 bases from J, the gap between germline ends came to 17 bases.

The chain is built from TRBV15 and TRBJ2-1; D gene uncertain. Germline V CDR1 and CDR2: LNHNV, YYDKDF (reference sequence). The CDR3 is 15 residues long. The V gene lost 0 bases and the J gene lost 4 bases, with 10 bases spanning the gap. The CDR3 DNA follows: TGTGCCACCAGCAGAGATCCCCGACTGTACAATGAGCAGTTCTTC. The encoded protein is CATSRDPRLYNEQFF. Filled out from reference TRBV15 and TRBJ2-1, the complete variable domain reads DAMVIQNPRYQVTQFGKPVTLSCSQTLNHNVMYWYQQKSSQAPKLLFHYYDKDFNNEADTPDNFQSRRPNTSFCFLDIRSPGLGDTAMYLCATSRDPRLYNEQFFGPGTRLTVL.

CDR3 loop: CASSLGGQYNEQFF. CDR3 bases: TGTGCCAGCAGTTTAGGCGGGCAGTACAATGAGCAGTTCTTC. This sequence joins TRBV28 and TRBJ2-1; D possibly corresponds to TRBD2 (5 bases). CDR3 length: 14 residues. Germline lookup yields CDR1 MDHEN and CDR2 SYDVKM. The V and J ends lost 2 bases and 4 bases respectively, with 9 bases between them.

The chain combines TRBV6-5 with TRBJ1-2; D might be TRBD1 (5 bases). Trimming pared 5 bases from V and 2 bases from J, leaving 9 bases between. The CDR3 contains 13 residues. The germline gives CDR1 MNHEY, CDR2 SVGAGI. The CDR3 here is CASSKTENYGYTF. In nucleotides, the CDR3 is TGTGCCAGCAGTAAGACAGAGAACTATGGCTACACCTTC.

This sequence joins TRBV5-8 and TRBJ2-7; 9 nucleotides match TRBD2. The ends lost 0 bases at V and 0 bases at J; junction bases unmatched: 4. The germline gives CDR1 SGHTS, CDR2 YDEGEE. This CDR3 is built from 16 residues. This CDR3 is CASSLVSSGVSYEQYF. CDR3 DNA sequence: TGTGCCAGCAGCTTGGTTTCTAGCGGGGTCTCCTACGAGCAGTACTTC.

The chain couples TRBV6-2 or TRBV6-3 to TRBJ2-7; 9 bases line up with TRBD1. Germline V gene data show CDR1 as MNHEY and CDR2 as SVGEGT. V was clipped by 6 bases and J by 3 bases; unmatched bases: 9. This CDR3 has 15 amino acids. CDR3 sequence reads: CASSLSGTGFYEQYF. Here the CDR3 DNA reads TGTGCCAGCAGCCTTTCCGGGACAGGGTTCTACGAGCAGTACTTC.

The chain has TRBV7-9 and TRBJ2-5; 8 nucleotides agree with TRBD1. CDR1 and CDR2 (germline): SEHNR, FQNEAQ (reference sequence). The CDR3 spans 16 residues. With 4 bases clipped from V and 3 bases from J, the junction kept 10 bases outside the gene matches. DNA of the CDR3: TGTGCCAGCAGCTCCTCCGGGACAGGTTACGAAGAGACCCAGTACTTC. This gives the protein CASSSSGTGYEETQYF.

This sequence joins TRBV7-2 and TRBJ2-1; TRBD2 might be the D (5 bases). V lost 3 bases and J 4 bases, leaving 10 bases between the germline ends. The germline V gene has CDR1 SGHTA and CDR2 FQGNSA. This CDR3 spans 14 amino acids. DNA for the CDR3: TGTGCCAGCAGCTTCAGCGGCCATTACAATGAGCAGTTCTTC. Encoded protein: CASSFSGHYNEQFF.